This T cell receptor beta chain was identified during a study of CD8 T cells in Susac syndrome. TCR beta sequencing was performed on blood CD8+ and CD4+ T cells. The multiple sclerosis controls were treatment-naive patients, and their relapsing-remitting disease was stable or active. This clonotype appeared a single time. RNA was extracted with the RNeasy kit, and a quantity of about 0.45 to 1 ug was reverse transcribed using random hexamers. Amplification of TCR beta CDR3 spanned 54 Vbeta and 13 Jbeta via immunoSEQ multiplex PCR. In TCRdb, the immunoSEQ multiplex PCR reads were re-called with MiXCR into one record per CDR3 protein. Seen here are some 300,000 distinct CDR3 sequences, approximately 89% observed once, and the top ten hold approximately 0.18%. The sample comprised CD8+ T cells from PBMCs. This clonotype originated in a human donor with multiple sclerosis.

CDR3 bases: TGCAGCGTTGTCCCAGAGAGATCCTATGGCTACACCTTC. Its protein is CSVVPERSYGYTF. This chain uses TRBV29-1 with TRBJ1-2; D unclear. Trimming took off 4 bases at V and 4 bases at J, with 13 bases between the two ends. Looked up from germline, CDR1 is SQVTM and CDR2 is ANQGSEA. This CDR3 spans 13 amino acids. The full variable domain, completed using reference TRBV29-1 and TRBJ1-2, is SAVISQKPSRDICQRGTSLTIQCQVDSQVTMMFWYRQQPGQSLTLIATANQGSEATYESGFVIDKFPISRPNLTFSTLTVSNMSPEDSSIYLCSVVPERSYGYTFGSGTRLTVV.